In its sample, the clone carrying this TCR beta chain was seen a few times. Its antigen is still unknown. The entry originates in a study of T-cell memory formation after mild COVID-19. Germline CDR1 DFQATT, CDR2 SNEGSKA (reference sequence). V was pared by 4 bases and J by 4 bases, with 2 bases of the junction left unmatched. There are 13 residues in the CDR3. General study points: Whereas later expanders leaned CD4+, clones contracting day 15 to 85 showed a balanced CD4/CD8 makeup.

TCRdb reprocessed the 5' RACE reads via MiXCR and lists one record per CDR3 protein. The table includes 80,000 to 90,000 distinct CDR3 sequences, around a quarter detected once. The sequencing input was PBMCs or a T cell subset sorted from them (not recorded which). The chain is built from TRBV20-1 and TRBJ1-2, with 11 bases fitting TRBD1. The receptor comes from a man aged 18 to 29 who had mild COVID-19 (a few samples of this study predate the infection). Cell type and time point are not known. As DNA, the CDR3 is TGCAGTGCTACGGGACAGGGGGGCTATGGCTACACCTTC. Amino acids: CSATGQGGYGYTF.